Listed here are 8 T cell receptor beta chains from one sample, sequenced in a study of blood T cells in healthy people across ages. Combining a sample-barcoded 5' primer with a J-beta primer mix, a second PCR ran for roughly 7 to 11 cycles. TCRdb recomputed calls from the 5' RACE reads with MiXCR, one row per CDR3 protein. The data hold roughly 1,700,000 distinct CDR3 sequences, with roughly 27% observed a single time. Sequenced sample: blood. Receptor source: a woman aged 25 to 39 in good health.

This clonotype was seen ten or more times. This rearrangement joins TRBV29-1 to TRBJ2-3; 12 nucleotides match TRBD1. CDR1 is SQVTM, CDR2 ANQGSEA, per germline. CDR3 length: 12 amino acids. The CDR3: CSGTGGADTQYF. As DNA, the CDR3 is TGCAGTGGGACAGGGGGCGCAGATACGCAGTATTTT.

The rearrangement uses TRBV20-1 and TRBJ2-7; D gene ambiguous. V was shortened by 5 bases and J by 6 bases, with 8 bases between the two germline ends. Germline V gives CDR1 DFQATT, CDR2 SNEGSKA (reference sequence). The CDR3 is 10 residues long. CDR3 sequence: CSAFRSEQYF. The CDR3 bases are TGCAGTGCTTTTCGATCCGAGCAGTACTTC.

The rearrangement links TRBV29-1 to TRBJ2-3; 8 positions match TRBD2. V shed 3 bases, J shed 3 bases, and the junction held 8 bases outside the gene matches. CDR3 length equals 15 residues. Looked up from germline, CDR1 is SQVTM and CDR2 is ANQGSEA. Here the CDR3 reads CSVDFGRAFTDTQYF. CDR3 sequence (DNA): TGCAGCGTTGACTTCGGGAGGGCCTTTACAGATACGCAGTATTTT.

This clonotype occurred a few times. This chain joins TRBV12-3 or TRBV12-4 and TRBJ2-7; the D is unclear. Trimming took 2 bases from V and 7 from J, leaving 9 bases between them. This CDR3 is 12 amino acids long. CDR3 sequence (DNA): TGTGCCAGCAGTTTACGGTCCCCGGAGCAGTACTTC. Protein: CASSLRSPEQYF.

This clonotype came up many times. The chain couples TRBV9 to TRBJ2-7, with D maybe TRBD1 (5 bases). Trimming removed 4 bases from V and 4 bases from J, with 15 bases in between. The CDR3 is 14 amino acids. The V gene's germline CDR1 is SGDLS and CDR2 YYNGEE. The CDR3 bases are TGTGCCAGCAGCCCCAGACAGTTTGGGTACGAGCAGTACTTC. It yields the protein CASSPRQFGYEQYF. The variable domain in full, completed from reference TRBV9 and TRBJ2-7, reads DSGVTQTPKHLITATGQRVTLRCSPRSGDLSVYWYQQSLDQGLQFLIQYYNGEERAKGNILERFSAQQFPDLHSELNLSSLELGDSALYFCASSPRQFGYEQYFGPGTRLTVT.

A few counts support this clonotype. The chain's CDR3 is CASSLLAGAVSGANVLTF. CDR3 in DNA: TGTGCCAGCAGCTTGCTTGCGGGGGCCGTCTCTGGGGCCAACGTCCTGACTTTC. This chain joins TRBV5-5 and TRBJ2-6, with a weak D call TRBD2 (7 bases). The germline CDR1 and CDR2 sequences are SGHKS and YYEKEE (reference sequence). V lost 1 base, J lost 0 bases, and 14 bases lay in between. CDR3 size: 18 residues.

The rearrangement links TRBV7-6 to TRBJ2-2; D gene uncertain. Germline V lookup: CDR1 SGHVS, CDR2 FNYEAQ. Trimming took off 6 bases at V and 3 bases at J, with 11 bases between the two ends. This CDR3 spans 14 amino acids. In DNA form, the CDR3 reads TGTGCCAGCAGAAGGGATACGGACACCGGGGAGCTGTTTTTT. Translation: CASRRDTDTGELFF.

The chain couples TRBV20-1 to TRBJ1-4; 8 nucleotides agree with TRBD1. Germline lookup yields CDR1 DFQATT and CDR2 SNEGSKA (reference sequence). V was clipped by 2 bases and J by 12 bases; unmatched bases: 8. The CDR3 covers 13 residues. The CDR3 region is CSARQGASEELFF. The CDR3 region has the DNA TGCAGTGCTAGACAGGGGGCTAGCGAAGAACTGTTTTTT.